Listed below are T cell receptor beta chains from one sample, sequenced in a study of blood T cell repertoires in COVID-19. The data were produced by immunoSEQ multiplex PCR, yet TCRdb's version contains in-frame clones alone and is incomplete. The data contain around 130,000 clones, 85% to 90% of them singletons. The sample comprised peripheral blood. The receptors shown here come from a woman aged 45-65 years with acute or convalescent COVID-19. Each CDR3 is given with its conserved first and last residue. A D gene is named only where the DNA matches it firmly. The size of a clone is reported for some rows only, either as once, few or many, or as a class for expanded clones.

V gene	J gene	clone size	CDR3 length	D gene	CDR3 protein	CDR3 DNA
TRBV12-2	TRBJ1-1	NA	15	NA	CASRPGGQTNTEAFF	TGTGCAAGTCGCCCAGGGGGACAGACGAACACTGAAGCTTTCTTT
TRBV24-1	TRBJ2-1	NA	13	NA	CATSVVRGDEQFF	TGTGCCACCAGTGTAGTCAGGGGCGATGAGCAGTTCTTC
TRBV7-3	TRBJ2-7	NA	15	NA	CASSLGNLQTNEQYF	TGTGCCAGCAGCTTAGGCAACCTCCAAACGAACGAGCAGTACTTC
TRBV19	TRBJ2-7	NA	15	TRBD2	CASSKGTSGNYEQYF	TGTGCCAGTAGTAAGGGGACTAGCGGGAACTACGAGCAGTACTTC
TRBV25-1	TRBJ1-5	few	14	TRBD1	CASSEYRDRDPQHF	TGTGCCAGCAGTGAATATCGTGACAGGGATCCCCAGCATTTT
TRBV4-3	TRBJ2-1	NA	15	NA	CASSQDVREPWEQFF	TGCGCCAGCAGCCAAGATGTCCGGGAGCCCTGGGAGCAGTTCTTC
TRBV6-2/TRBV6-3	TRBJ1-2	NA	18	NA	CASSYPNSPQRARRGYTF	TGTGCCAGCAGTTACCCTAACTCACCGCAGCGGGCCCGGAGGGGCTACACCTTC
TRBV14	TRBJ1-5	few	16	NA	CASSQDSGVANQPQHF	TGTGCCAGCAGCCAAGACTCAGGGGTAGCGAATCAGCCCCAGCATTTT
TRBV5-7	TRBJ2-1	NA	13	NA	CASSFSGGEEQFF	TGTGCCAGCAGCTTTAGCGGTGGCGAGGAGCAGTTCTTC
TRBV7-2	TRBJ2-3	NA	14	NA	CASSLGGAADTQYF	TGTGCCAGCAGCTTAGGGGGAGCTGCAGATACGCAGTATTTT
TRBV11-3	TRBJ1-1	NA	13	NA	CASSLFNGAEAFF	TGTGCCAGCAGCTTATTCAATGGGGCAGAAGCTTTCTTT
TRBV11-3	TRBJ2-5	NA	18	TRBD1	CASSLPVPGQGARETQYF	TGTGCCAGCAGCTTACCTGTCCCTGGACAGGGGGCGCGGGAGACCCAGTACTTC
TRBV19	TRBJ1-2	NA	15	NA	CASSVLGPGVNGYTF	TGTGCCAGTAGTGTCCTCGGGCCAGGGGTCAATGGCTACACCTTC
TRBV29-1	TRBJ1-2	NA	14	NA	CSVEEGTRFSGYTF	TGCAGCGTTGAAGAGGGGACACGATTTTCTGGCTACACCTTC
TRBV12-5	TRBJ1-2	NA	17	NA	CASGLVSRSGSNYGYTF	TGTGCTAGTGGTTTGGTTAGCCGATCCGGGTCTAACTATGGCTACACCTTC
TRBV14	TRBJ1-6	few	16	NA	CASSQVLDNGYSPLHF	TGTGCCAGCAGCCAAGTGCTGGACAATGGTTATTCACCCCTCCACTTT
TRBV5-4	TRBJ2-1	few	16	TRBD2	CASSLDGSGGYNEQFF	TGTGCCAGCAGCTTGGATGGTAGCGGGGGTTACAATGAGCAGTTCTTC
TRBV18	TRBJ2-1	NA	16	TRBD2	CASSPPIGGGDNEQFF	TGTGCCAGCTCACCACCTATCGGGGGAGGGGACAATGAGCAGTTCTTC
TRBV7-7	TRBJ2-3	NA	15	NA	CASSPQDYGTDTQYF	TGTGCCAGCAGCCCACAGGATTATGGCACAGATACGCAGTATTTT
TRBV5-6	TRBJ1-2	NA	14	NA	CASSFGPGGNGYTF	TGTGCCAGCAGCTTCGGGCCTGGGGGGAATGGCTACACCTTC
TRBV7-2	TRBJ1-1	NA	16	TRBD1	CASSRTGPYRNTEAFF	TGTGCCAGCAGCCGGACAGGGCCCTATAGGAACACTGAAGCTTTCTTT
TRBV6-5	TRBJ1-2	once	13	NA	CASSYSANYGYTF	TGTGCCAGCAGTTACTCCGCTAACTATGGCTACACCTTC
TRBV4-1	TRBJ2-3	once	16	TRBD2	CASSQGLAGGGDTQYF	TGCGCCAGCAGCCAGGGACTAGCGGGGGGGGGAGATACGCAGTATTTT
TRBV15	TRBJ1-5	NA	16	NA	CATSVGAEISNQPQHF	TGTGCCACCAGCGTGGGGGCAGAAATTAGCAATCAGCCCCAGCATTTT
TRBV18	TRBJ2-3	NA	14	NA	CASSPDSRTDTQYF	TGTGCCAGCTCACCCGACAGTCGCACAGATACGCAGTATTTT
TRBV9	TRBJ1-1	few	15	NA	CASSVGPPSAGEAFF	TGTGCCAGCAGCGTAGGTCCCCCCTCAGCGGGTGAAGCTTTCTTT
TRBV30	TRBJ1-2	NA	13	NA	CAWSPPGGYGYTF	TGTGCCTGGAGTCCTCCGGGTGGCTATGGCTACACCTTC
TRBV7-2	TRBJ2-4	NA	14	TRBD1	CASSLAGGRSIQYF	TGTGCCAGCAGCTTAGCAGGGGGCAGGAGCATTCAGTACTTC
TRBV5-4	TRBJ2-1	NA	15	TRBD1	CASTAGTGLVNEQFF	TGTGCCAGCACAGCCGGGACAGGGCTCGTGAATGAGCAGTTCTTC
TRBV2	TRBJ1-1	NA	12	TRBD1	CASSPGQPEAFF	TGTGCCAGCAGTCCGGGACAGCCTGAAGCTTTCTTT
TRBV14	TRBJ1-2	NA	15	NA	CASSQEPYRDYGYTF	TGTGCCAGCAGCCAAGAACCGTACAGGGACTATGGCTACACCTTC
TRBV7-7	TRBJ2-2	NA	15	TRBD1	CASSLGQGPGGELFF	TGTGCCAGCAGTTTAGGACAGGGTCCGGGCGGGGAGCTGTTTTTT
TRBV11-2	TRBJ2-5	NA	13	NA	CASRSGYQETQYF	TGTGCCAGCAGATCGGGTTACCAAGAGACCCAGTACTTC
TRBV10-1	TRBJ1-2	NA	13	TRBD1	CASSDYTDRAYTF	TGCGCCAGCAGTGATTATACGGACAGGGCCTACACCTTC
TRBV9	TRBJ1-6	NA	12	TRBD1	CASSVGQAPLHF	TGTGCCAGCAGCGTCGGACAGGCGCCCCTCCACTTT
TRBV29-1	TRBJ2-3	NA	15	TRBD1	CSVTPGTGGIDTQYF	TGCAGCGTTACCCCCGGAACAGGGGGAATCGATACGCAGTATTTT
TRBV6-5	TRBJ1-5	NA	14	NA	CASIPTGPNQPQHF	TGTGCCAGCATCCCGACAGGACCCAATCAGCCCCAGCATTTT
TRBV6-2/TRBV6-3	TRBJ1-6	NA	14	NA	CASSYSLRNSPLHF	TGTGCCAGCAGTTACTCTTTACGGAATTCACCCCTCCACTTT
TRBV19	TRBJ1-1	NA	14	NA	CASSIGIRGTEAFF	TGTGCCAGTAGTATAGGCATCAGGGGCACTGAAGCTTTCTTT
TRBV12-3/TRBV12-4	TRBJ1-6	NA	13	NA	CASSFRGEAPLHF	TGTGCCAGCAGTTTCAGAGGGGAGGCACCCCTCCACTTT
TRBV2	TRBJ1-5	NA	11	NA	CASSLNQPQHF	TGTGCCAGCAGTCTGAATCAGCCCCAGCATTTT
TRBV12-3/TRBV12-4	TRBJ2-7	NA	13	NA	CASRRSSRYEQYF	TGTGCCAGCCGCAGGTCCAGCAGATACGAGCAGTACTTC
TRBV5-6	TRBJ2-5	NA	13	NA	CASMQGSGETQYF	TGTGCCAGCATGCAGGGATCTGGGGAGACCCAGTACTTC
TRBV14	TRBJ1-6	NA	17	NA	CASSQGLGGRYNSPLHF	TGTGCCAGCAGCCAAGGTCTTGGGGGCCGGTATAATTCACCCCTCCACTTT
TRBV6-5	TRBJ2-6	NA	16	NA	CASSWLQGSGANVLTF	TGTGCCAGCAGTTGGCTCCAGGGATCTGGGGCCAACGTCCTGACTTTC
TRBV9	TRBJ1-2	NA	15	NA	CASSVNPQGELGYTF	TGTGCCAGCAGCGTAAACCCCCAGGGTGAGCTTGGCTACACCTTC
TRBV5-6	TRBJ1-1	NA	14	NA	CASSLLGEGEEAFF	TGTGCCAGCAGTCTATTAGGGGAAGGGGAAGAAGCTTTCTTT
TRBV5-1	TRBJ2-5	NA	12	NA	CASSSVEETQYF	TGCGCCAGCAGCTCCGTAGAAGAGACCCAGTACTTC
TRBV5-6	TRBJ1-1	NA	14	NA	CASSLGWGDTEAFF	TGTGCCAGCAGCTTGGGGTGGGGGGACACTGAAGCTTTCTTT
TRBV7-2	TRBJ1-2	NA	15	TRBD1	CASSLLGGLNYGYTF	TGTGCCAGCAGCTTATTAGGGGGCCTCAACTATGGCTACACCTTC